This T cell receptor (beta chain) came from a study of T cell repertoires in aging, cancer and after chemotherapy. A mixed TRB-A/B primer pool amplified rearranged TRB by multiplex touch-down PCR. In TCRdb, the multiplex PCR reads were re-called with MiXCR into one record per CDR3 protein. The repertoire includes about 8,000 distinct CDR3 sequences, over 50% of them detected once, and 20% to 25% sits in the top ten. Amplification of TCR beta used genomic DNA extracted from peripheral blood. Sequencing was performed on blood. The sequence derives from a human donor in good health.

The CDR3 region is CASSSRPSGSTDTQYF. CDR3 coding DNA: TGTGCCAGCAGCTCAAGACCTTCCGGGTCTACAGATACGCAGTATTTT. The chain has TRBV13 and TRBJ2-3; D is unclear. V was trimmed by 4 bases and J by 3 bases, leaving 17 bases between them. CDR3 length: 16 residues. The germline CDR1 and CDR2 sequences are PRHDT and FYEKMQ (reference sequence).